This T cell receptor beta chain emerged from a study of blood T cell repertoires in COVID-19 (TCRdb year 2020). Notes on the research overall: Samples covering the acute and convalescent phases of COVID-19 were provided by collaborators in the United States, Italy and Spain. The material from the prospective study consisted of cDNA or gDNA derived from T cells, B-cell-depleted T cells, or PBMCs. Deeply sampled blood TCRbeta repertoires from subjects exposed to, actively infected with, or recovered from COVID-19 were included in the dataset. A freely available public database, intended as a resource for researchers studying the immune response to SARS-CoV-2, is where the repertoires were released. Samples were obtained from the ongoing ImmuneRACE study (first 160 participants) and from some 1,200 subjects provided by 6 global collaborators. Nearly every sample came with metadata listing a de-identified subject ID, COVID-19 status, age in years and sex. HLA class I and class II types, where available, came from metadata supplied by the sample provider rather than from assay-based typing.

Participants in the prospective study were aged about 18 to 89 years, lived in about two dozen United States geographic areas, and enrolled through a virtual design. In the prospective study, participants were assigned to cohorts based on the clinical history participants reported in a screening survey and a study questionnaire. For ImmuneRACE Cohort 3, a participant was defined as recovered based on two consecutive negative NP/OP PCR tests, clearance by a healthcare professional, or resolution of symptoms. In the prospective study, whole blood, serum and a nasopharyngeal or oropharyngeal swab were collected from each participant by mobile phlebotomists. Prospective study participants could optionally give additional blood draws and questionnaires over an approximately 2-month period. Before DNA extraction, blood samples from the prospective study were shipped at room temperature or frozen. TCRbeta CDR3 regions were amplified from genomic DNA using the immunoSEQ Assay, a bias-controlled multiplex PCR. As for the authors' bioinformatics: Nucleated cell counts per sample were estimated from amplification of reference gene primers within the assay. Sequence reads were collapsed and filtered to measure the absolute abundance of every unique TCRbeta CDR3 rearrangement. For each sample, productive Simpson clonality was calculated as the square root of Simpson's diversity index across productive rearrangements. TCRdb stores this immuneACCESS table with in-frame sequences only. Part of the clones is absent; in the studies checked, under half of the shortfall reflects unresolved V genes, and no reason is known for the rest. Clone size and the V and J calls come from that table; the DNA yielded D and trimming. This sample comprises a few hundred thousand clones, 85% to 90% of them detected only once. The ten largest clones add up to less than 2% of the sample.

Paper-wide results and their limitations: The amount of clinical and demographic metadata varied by source and participant and was provided uncurated.

CDR1 and CDR2 (LGHDT, YNNKEL) derive from the germline V gene (reference sequence). The CDR3 measures 14 amino acids from cysteine to phenylalanine. The sequence is cut down to CDR3 DNA, 42 bases in frame from base 1. V is cut back by 4 bases and J by 7 bases, with 7 bases in the junction unmatched. As to this clone: The target of this receptor is not known. No much larger clonotype is one base removed from it; base qualities were not supplied.

The chain couples TRBV3-1 (or the pseudogene TRBV3-2) to TRBJ2-7; 10 junctional bases match TRBD1. Specimen: PBMCs or T cells enriched from blood (not recorded which). The origin of this receptor is a woman in her 40s who had recovered from COVID-19. The sequence in DNA is TGTGCCAGCAGCCCCGGGACAGGGGTGAGTGAGCAGTACTTC. Translated, it reads CASSPGTGVSEQYF.